One and the same sample provided the 9 T cell receptor beta chains below, sequenced in a study of OX40 agonist ivuxolimab in advanced cancers. Sequencing used immunoSEQ multiplex PCR; TCRdb keeps in-frame clones, though not all of them. Of 98,000 or so clones listed, less than 90% were seen once; the top ten hold 0.75% to 0.95%. The sequences come from CD4+ or CD8+ T cells sorted from blood, collected in a trial of the OX40 agonist ivuxolimab. Receptors originate from an adult with an advanced solid tumor such as melanoma, head and neck, liver or kidney cancer.

This chain links TRBV7-9 with TRBJ2-6; D not certain. Germline CDR1 reads SEHNR; CDR2 reads FQNEAQ (reference sequence). The V and J ends lost 5 bases and 2 bases respectively, with 7 bases between them. CDR3 length equals 14 residues. The CDR3 bases are TGTGCCAGCAGCAAATTAACTGGGGCCAACGTCCTGACTTTC. This encodes CASSKLTGANVLTF.

V gene TRBV7-2 combines with J gene TRBJ2-5; D is possibly TRBD2 (5 bases). CDR3 length equals 12 residues. V lost 5 bases, J lost 5 bases, and 9 bases lay in between. The germline CDR1 and CDR2 sequences are SGHTA and FQGNSA. CDR3 nucleotides: TGTGCCAGCAGCGGGAGACGGGAGACCCAGTACTTC. It codes for CASSGRRETQYF.

The chain has TRBV28 and TRBJ2-1; D gene ambiguous. The CDR3 covers 13 residues. With 6 bases removed from V and 6 bases from J, the gap between germline ends came to 12 bases. In germline, CDR1 is MDHEN, CDR2 SYDVKM. CDR3 sequence: CASSPQSTNEQFF. DNA for the CDR3: TGTGCCAGCAGCCCTCAAAGTACCAATGAGCAGTTCTTC. Looking up the rest from reference TRBV28 and TRBJ2-1 gives the full variable domain: DVKVTQSSRYLVKRTGEKVFLECVQDMDHENMFWYRQDPGLGLRLIYFSYDVKMKEKGDIPEGYSVSREKKERFSLILESASTNQTSMYLCASSPQSTNEQFFGPGTRLTVL.

The gene calls are TRBV5-8 and TRBJ2-5; tentative D call: TRBD2 (5 bases). Trimming shortened V by 4 bases and J by 0 bases, and 10 bases separated the two germline ends. The CDR3 is made up of 14 amino acids. The germline V gene encodes CDR1 SGHTS and CDR2 YDEGEE. The CDR3 nucleotides are TGTGCCAGCAGCCGAGGAGCGGACCAAGAGACCCAGTACTTC. This encodes CASSRGADQETQYF.

The rearrangement joins TRBV4-2 to TRBJ1-1; D not resolved. V was shortened by 0 bases and J by 11 bases, with 13 bases between the two germline ends. The CDR3 consists of 13 residues. Germline assignment: CDR1 LGHNA and CDR2 YNFKEQ. The CDR3 bases are TGTGCCAGCAGCCAAGATCTGGGGTCGGGGGCTTTCTTT. It translates to CASSQDLGSGAFF.

This clone was counted between two and nine times. The genes are TRBV10-3 and TRBJ2-3, with D possibly matching TRBD2 (6 bases). The CDR3 spans 11 residues. Trimming took 3 bases from V and 13 from J, leaving 11 bases between them. Per germline, CDR1 ENHRY and CDR2 SYGVKD. The CDR3 DNA reads TGTGCCATCAGTGACGGGGGAGTGGAGTATTTT. This sequence encodes CAISDGGVEYF.

This clone came up once. The chain joins TRBV19 to TRBJ2-5; 9 nucleotides line up with TRBD2. Looked up from germline, CDR1 is LNHDA and CDR2 is SQIVND (reference sequence). Trimming removed 5 bases from V and 5 bases from J; junction bases left unmatched: 12. The CDR3 runs 16 residues. The CDR3 protein is CASSLRTSAGEETQYF. Here the CDR3 DNA reads TGTGCCAGTAGTCTCCGGACTAGCGCCGGGGAGGAGACCCAGTACTTC.

This clone has just a few counts. V is TRBV7-9 and J is TRBJ1-1, with 8 bases fitting TRBD1. Trimming removed 1 base from V and 5 bases from J; junction bases left unmatched: 9. Germline lookup yields CDR1 SEHNR and CDR2 FQNEAQ (reference sequence). The CDR3 covers 16 residues. Written as DNA, the CDR3 is TGTGCCAGCAGCTTAGGTCTCTACAGGGGGGATACTGAAGCTTTCTTT. This gives the protein CASSLGLYRGDTEAFF.

The rearrangement links TRBV4-3 to TRBJ2-6; 7 bases agree with TRBD1. This CDR3 is 16 amino acids long. Germline trimming cut 3 bases from V and 2 bases from J; bases unmatched to any gene: 4. CDR1 and CDR2 (germline): LGHNA, YSLEER. CDR3 sequence: CASSHFQGAGANVLTF. The CDR3, as DNA: TGCGCCAGCAGCCACTTTCAGGGGGCTGGGGCCAACGTCCTGACTTTC.